Presented here are 3 T cell receptor beta chains from one specimen sequenced in a study of T cell responses to AZD1222 COVID-19 vaccine. The method was immunoSEQ multiplex PCR; TCRdb's version includes in-frame clones alone and lacks a portion of them. Among around 89,000 clones listed, around 89% were seen once. Source: peripheral blood, taken 28 days after the second AZD1222 dose. The receptors originated from an adult who received the AZD1222 COVID-19 vaccine.

The chain combines TRBV7-9 with TRBJ1-4; possibly TRBD1 for D (6 bases). The CDR3 loop spans 17 amino acids. CDR1 and CDR2 (germline): SEHNR, FQNEAQ (reference sequence). Trimming pared 0 bases from V and 1 base from J, leaving 12 bases between. The CDR3 is CASSLAQGQETNEKLFF. As DNA, the CDR3 is TGTGCCAGCAGCTTAGCACAGGGACAAGAAACTAATGAAAAACTGTTTTTT.

The CDR3 is CASSQDGTSGEADTQYF. DNA for the CDR3: TGCGCCAGCAGCCAAGATGGGACTAGCGGGGAGGCAGATACGCAGTATTTT. V is TRBV4-3 and J is TRBJ2-3, with TRBD2 identical over 13 bases. J lost 4 bases, V lost 0 bases, and 4 bases had no gene match. Looked up from germline, CDR1 is LGHNA and CDR2 is YSLEER. The CDR3 covers 17 residues.

The chain has TRBV5-1 and TRBJ1-1; 7 nucleotides match TRBD1. This CDR3 comprises 14 residues. The V gene end was trimmed by 7 bases and the J gene end by 6 bases; junction bases not matched to a gene: 12. Germline V lookup: CDR1 SGHRS, CDR2 YFSETQ. The CDR3 DNA sequence: TGCGCCAGCCAGATCGGACAGGCCGCTTCTGAAGCTTTCTTT. It is translated as CASQIGQAASEAFF.